This is a list of T cell receptor beta chains from one sample in a study of blood T cell repertoires in COVID-19. Data came from immunoSEQ multiplex PCR; TCRdb stores just in-frame clones and leaves some out. The repertoire includes tens of thousands of clones, about 86% of them detected once, and 2.6% sits in the top ten. Material: peripheral blood. These receptors all come from a woman in her fifties or sixties with acute or convalescent COVID-19. Each CDR3 is given without its conserved first and last residue.

v_call,j_call,cdr3_aa
TRBV3-1/TRBV3-2,TRBJ2-7,ASSQLTGYDQQY
TRBV4-1,TRBJ2-3,ASSQDYSRGAGVFADTQY
TRBV7-2,TRBJ1-1,ASSMRGTGRTEAF
TRBV5-1,TRBJ1-2,ASRSGQGAYGYT
TRBV4-1,TRBJ2-1,ASSQALAGTNNEQF
TRBV28,TRBJ1-2,ASSSPGTDLFNYGYT
TRBV3-1/TRBV3-2,TRBJ1-6,ASSRGQGLSNSPLH
TRBV7-8,TRBJ1-2,ASSLDRPNGYT
TRBV6-1,TRBJ2-5,ASSEYWSREETQY
TRBV30,TRBJ2-3,AWGKREAVVTDTQY
TRBV15,TRBJ1-4,ATSRDLTNEKLF